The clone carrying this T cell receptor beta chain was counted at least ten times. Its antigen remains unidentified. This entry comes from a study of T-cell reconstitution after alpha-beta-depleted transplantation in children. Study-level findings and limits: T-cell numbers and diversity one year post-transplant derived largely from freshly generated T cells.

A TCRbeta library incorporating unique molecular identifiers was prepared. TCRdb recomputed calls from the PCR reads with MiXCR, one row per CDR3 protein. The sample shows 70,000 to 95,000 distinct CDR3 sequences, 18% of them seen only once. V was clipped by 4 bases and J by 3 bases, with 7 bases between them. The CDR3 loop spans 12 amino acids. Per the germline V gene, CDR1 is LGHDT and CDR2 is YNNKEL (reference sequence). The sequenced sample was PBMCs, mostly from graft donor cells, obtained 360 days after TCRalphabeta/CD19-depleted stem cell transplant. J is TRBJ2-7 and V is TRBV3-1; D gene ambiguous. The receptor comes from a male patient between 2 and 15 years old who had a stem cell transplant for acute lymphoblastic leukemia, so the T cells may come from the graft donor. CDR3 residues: CASSRANYEQYF. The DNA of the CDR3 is TGTGCCAGCAGCCGTGCAAACTACGAGCAGTACTTC.